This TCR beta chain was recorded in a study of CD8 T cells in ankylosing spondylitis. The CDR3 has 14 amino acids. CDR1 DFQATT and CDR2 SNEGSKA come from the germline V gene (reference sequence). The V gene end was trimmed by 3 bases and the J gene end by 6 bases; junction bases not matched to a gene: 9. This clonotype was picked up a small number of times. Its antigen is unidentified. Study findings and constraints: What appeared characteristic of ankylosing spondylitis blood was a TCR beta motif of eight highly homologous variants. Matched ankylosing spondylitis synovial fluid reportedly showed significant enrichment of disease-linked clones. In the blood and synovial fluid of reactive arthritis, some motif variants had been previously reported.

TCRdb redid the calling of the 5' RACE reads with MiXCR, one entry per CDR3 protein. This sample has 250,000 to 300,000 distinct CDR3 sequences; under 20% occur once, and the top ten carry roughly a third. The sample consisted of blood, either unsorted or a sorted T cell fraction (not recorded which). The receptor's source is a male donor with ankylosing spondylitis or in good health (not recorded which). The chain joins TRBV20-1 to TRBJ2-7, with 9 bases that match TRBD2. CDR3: CSASALREGLEQYF. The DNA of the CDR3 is TGCAGTGCTAGCGCACTGCGGGAGGGCCTCGAGCAGTACTTC.